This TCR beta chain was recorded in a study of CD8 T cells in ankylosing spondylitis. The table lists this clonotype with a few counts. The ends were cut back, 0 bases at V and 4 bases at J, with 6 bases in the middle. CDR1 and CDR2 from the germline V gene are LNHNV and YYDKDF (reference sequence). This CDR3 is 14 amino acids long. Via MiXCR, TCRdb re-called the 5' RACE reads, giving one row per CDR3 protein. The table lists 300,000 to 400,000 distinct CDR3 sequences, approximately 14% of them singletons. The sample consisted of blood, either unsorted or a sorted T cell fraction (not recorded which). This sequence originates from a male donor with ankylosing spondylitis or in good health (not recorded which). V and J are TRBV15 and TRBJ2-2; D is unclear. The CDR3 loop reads CATSRDPVTGELFF. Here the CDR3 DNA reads TGTGCCACCAGCAGAGATCCAGTCACCGGGGAGCTGTTTTTT.